Presented here are 27 T cell receptor beta chains from one specimen sequenced in a study of blood T cell repertoires in COVID-19. The table came from immunoSEQ multiplex PCR; TCRdb's copy has only in-frame clones and leaves some out. The data contain about 120,000 clones, approximately 87% of them seen just once; the ten biggest clones take up more than 2%. The sample was peripheral blood. All receptors derive from a woman aged 50 to 60 with acute or convalescent COVID-19.

The chain uses TRBV13 and TRBJ1-2; 9 nucleotides align to TRBD1. The CDR3 is 15 amino acids. The trim removed 5 bases at V and 4 bases at J, leaving 8 bases unmatched. The germline V gene has CDR1 PRHDT and CDR2 FYEKMQ (reference sequence). Here the CDR3 DNA reads TGTGCCAGCAGCCGGCGGGACAGGGAGATCTATGGCTACACCTTC. As protein: CASSRRDREIYGYTF.

The chain employs TRBV5-1 and TRBJ2-6, with D perhaps matching TRBD2 (6 bases). Deletions cut 0 bases from V and 0 bases from J, with 10 bases between. Germline CDR1 reads SGHRS; CDR2 reads YFSETQ. The CDR3 has 17 amino acids. The chain's CDR3 is CASSLGTMYSGANVLTF. The CDR3 region has the DNA TGCGCCAGCAGCTTGGGGACTATGTACTCTGGGGCCAACGTCCTGACTTTC.

The gene calls are TRBV6-5 and TRBJ1-4, with 7 positions matching TRBD1. Trimming at V came to 7 bases and at J to 7 bases, leaving 6 bases not matched to a gene. Germline V gene lookup returns CDR1 MNHEY and CDR2 SVGAGI. The CDR3 has 13 amino acids. The DNA for the CDR3 is TGTGCCAGCACTGGGCAGGGGGGTGAAAAACTGTTTTTT. Its translation: CASTGQGGEKLFF.

This rearrangement joins TRBV7-9 to TRBJ2-1, with 12 nucleotides matching TRBD2. Germline trimming cut 3 bases from V and 5 bases from J; bases unmatched to any gene: 5. Germline V gene data show CDR1 as SEHNR and CDR2 as FQNEAQ (reference sequence). This CDR3 region has 16 residues. The CDR3 DNA reads as TGTGCCAGCAGCTTCCGACTAGCGGGAGAGCACAATGAGCAGTTCTTC. It encodes CASSFRLAGEHNEQFF. Variable domain in full (rest from reference TRBV7-9 and TRBJ2-1): DTGVSQNPRHKITKRGQNVTFRCDPISEHNRLYWYRQTLGQGPEFLTYFQNEAQLEKSRLLSDRFSAERPKGSFSTLEIQRTEQGDSAMYLCASSFRLAGEHNEQFFGPGTRLTVL.

J is TRBJ2-2 and V is TRBV12-3 or TRBV12-4; tentatively, D is TRBD1 (6 bases). The CDR3 is 12 amino acids. Between the trimmed V and J ends, which lost 6 bases and 6 bases, there was a span of 8 bases. The CDR3: CASRHRAGELFF. CDR3 nucleotides: TGTGCCAGCAGACACAGGGCCGGGGAGCTGTTTTTT.

The rearrangement links TRBV19 to TRBJ1-2; the match to TRBD1 covers 12 bases. The CDR3 has 17 residues. The V gene end was trimmed by 5 bases and the J gene end by 4 bases; junction bases not matched to a gene: 11. CDR1 LNHDA and CDR2 SQIVND come from the germline V gene (reference sequence). As DNA, the CDR3 is TGTGCCAGTAGTCTCAGCCGGGACAGGGGGCGCACCTATGGCTACACCTTC. As protein: CASSLSRDRGRTYGYTF.

The chain uses TRBV18 and TRBJ2-3, with a possible D match to TRBD2 (6 bases). Germline V gives CDR1 KGHSH, CDR2 LQKENI. The CDR3 loop spans 15 amino acids. Trimming cost V 6 bases and J 1 base, with 14 bases left between them. Here the CDR3 DNA reads TGTGCCAGCTCCCCCCGGGAGACAGGCACAGATACGCAGTATTTT. Translating it yields CASSPRETGTDTQYF.

The rearrangement links TRBV6-1 to TRBJ1-2; 11 bases map to TRBD1. The CDR3 contains 14 residues. V dropped 3 bases and J dropped 6; count of bases not matched to a gene: 3. Germline V gene sequence: CDR1 MNHNS, CDR2 SASEGT. CDR3 region: CASSEGQGDNGYTF. The DNA for the CDR3 is TGTGCCAGCAGTGAGGGACAGGGGGATAATGGCTACACCTTC.

This chain uses TRBV6-5 with TRBJ2-3, with TRBD1 matching over 7 bases. The CDR3 runs to 14 residues. The V gene's germline CDR1 is MNHEY and CDR2 SVGAGI. V lost 0 bases and J lost 4; bases outside the gene matches: 1. This CDR3 is CASSYSQGADTQYF. CDR3 nucleotide sequence: TGTGCCAGCAGTTACTCCCAGGGGGCAGATACGCAGTATTTT.

This chain joins TRBV4-1 and TRBJ1-2; D remains unclear. Germline loops: CDR1 MGHRA, CDR2 YSYEKL. CDR3 length equals 16 residues. Between the trimmed V and J ends, which lost 3 bases and 0 bases, there was a span of 14 bases. As DNA, the CDR3 is TGCGCCAGCAGCCAGGGAGTGAGGGCAACTAACTATGGCTACACCTTC. It specifies CASSQGVRATNYGYTF.

The chain employs TRBV7-2 and TRBJ1-3; D remains unclear. V was clipped by 1 base and J by 4 bases, with 11 bases between them. CDR3 length: 15 residues. The V gene's germline CDR1 is SGHTA and CDR2 FQGNSA. CDR3 DNA sequence: TGTGCCAGCAGCTTAGGTCCGGGGTCCGGAAACACCATATATTTT. Its protein product is CASSLGPGSGNTIYF.

The chain links TRBV29-1 to TRBJ2-1; D remains ambiguous. The germline gives CDR1 SQVTM, CDR2 ANQGSEA. This CDR3 has 11 residues. V was trimmed by 5 bases and J by 10 bases, leaving 12 bases between them. Here the CDR3 DNA reads TGCAGCGTTAACCGGGTCTCCGAGCAGTTCTTC. It specifies CSVNRVSEQFF.

The chain couples TRBV12-5 to TRBJ1-1; weak D call: TRBD1 (5 bases). V gave up 6 bases and J gave up 5 bases, with 13 bases separating them. The CDR3 spans 13 residues. CDR1 is LGHNT and CDR2 is FRNRAP in the germline V gene. The CDR3 DNA reads as TGTGCTAGTGGAGGGGTGGGAAAAACTGAAGCTTTCTTT. Translated, it gives CASGGVGKTEAFF.

The rearrangement links TRBV11-3 to TRBJ1-5; possible D gene TRBD1, 6 bases. V lost 5 bases to trimming and J lost 8 bases, with 19 bases between them. There are 15 residues in the CDR3. Germline V gives CDR1 SGHNT, CDR2 YENEEA. CDR3 in DNA: TGTGCCAGCAGCCTCAAGGTCAGGGGAAAAGAGCCCCAGCATTTT. It yields the protein CASSLKVRGKEPQHF.

This chain links TRBV4-3 with TRBJ2-2; 9 positions match TRBD2. V shed 4 bases, J shed 4 bases, and the junction held 13 bases outside the gene matches. CDR3 length: 18 residues. Germline V lookup: CDR1 LGHNA, CDR2 YSLEER. The CDR3 bases are TGCGCCAGCAGCCCTTCCCTCGCGGGAGGGGCGAGCACCGGGGAGCTGTTTTTT. Protein: CASSPSLAGGASTGELFF.

The V gene is TRBV30, the J gene TRBJ1-6; 8 positions agree with TRBD1. Germline CDR1 and CDR2: GTSNPN and SVGIG (reference sequence). V shed 5 bases, J shed 10 bases, and the junction held 7 bases outside the gene matches. The CDR3 sequence is 13 residues long. CDR3 nucleotide sequence: TGTGCCTGGGCAACAGGGGGGGGGTCACCCCTCCACTTT. It yields the protein CAWATGGGSPLHF.

The chain uses TRBV5-1 and TRBJ1-3; D possibly corresponds to TRBD1 (5 bases). Looked up from germline, CDR1 is SGHRS and CDR2 is YFSETQ. This CDR3 spans 16 amino acids. V lost 0 bases, J lost 0 bases, and 10 bases lay in between. The CDR3 DNA is TGCGCCAGCAGCTTGGGGGGCGCGAGCTCTGGAAACACCATATATTTT. Its protein product is CASSLGGASSGNTIYF.

The sample holds one count of this clone. The chain carries TRBV4-1 and TRBJ1-6; no clear D gene. The CDR3 contains 14 residues. Germline loops: CDR1 MGHRA, CDR2 YSYEKL. Trimming shortened V by 5 bases and J by 7 bases, and 12 bases separated the two germline ends. CDR3 sequence (DNA): TGCGCCAGCAGCTCCCATCCCCAGAATTCACCCCTCCACTTT. Translating it yields CASSSHPQNSPLHF.

This chain connects TRBV5-4 to TRBJ1-1, with 8 bases fitting TRBD1. This CDR3 contains 15 residues. Trimming at V came to 4 bases and at J to 3 bases, leaving 8 bases not matched to a gene. CDR1 and CDR2 (germline): SGHNT, YYREEE (reference sequence). The CDR3 sequence is CASSHQGARDTEAFF. Here the CDR3 DNA reads TGTGCCAGCAGCCATCAGGGGGCGCGGGACACTGAAGCTTTCTTT.

This rearrangement joins TRBV6-5 to TRBJ1-1; D uncertain. The CDR3 loop spans 13 amino acids. CDR1 is MNHEY and CDR2 is SVGAGI in the germline V gene. Deletions cut 6 bases from V and 3 bases from J, with 11 bases between. Here the CDR3 DNA reads TGTGCCAGCAGCTCGGTAGAGGACACTGAAGCTTTCTTT. Protein: CASSSVEDTEAFF.

This clone was observed a handful of times. The chain uses TRBV27 and TRBJ1-1; D call uncertain. The CDR3 contains 14 residues. V was pared by 5 bases and J by 9 bases, with 19 bases between. The germline CDR1 and CDR2 sequences are MNHEY and SMNVEV (reference sequence). The CDR3 loop is CASSPFEGRYKAFF. The DNA of the CDR3 is TGTGCCAGCAGTCCATTTGAGGGCAGGTACAAAGCTTTCTTT.

J is TRBJ1-2 and V is TRBV12-5, with 10 bases aligning to TRBD1. Germline V gene lookup returns CDR1 LGHNT and CDR2 FRNRAP. The CDR3 has 16 amino acids. The V gene end was trimmed by 3 bases and the J gene end by 1 base; junction bases not matched to a gene: 5. The DNA of the CDR3 is TGTGCTAGTGGTTTTGGACAGGGGGGGGTTAACTATGGCTACACCTTC. It yields the protein CASGFGQGGVNYGYTF.

This chain connects TRBV5-4 to TRBJ2-5; D may be TRBD1 (5 bases). The CDR3 has 14 residues. Trimming removed 0 bases at V and 2 bases at J, with 8 bases between. CDR1 SGHNT and CDR2 YYREEE come from the germline V gene (reference sequence). The CDR3 spells CASSLANRQETQYF. The CDR3, as DNA: TGTGCCAGCAGCTTGGCGAACAGGCAAGAGACCCAGTACTTC.

Ten or more counts support this clone. The CDR3 sequence is CASSFGGLAGGETQYF. The CDR3 DNA is TGTGCCAGCAGCTTCGGGGGACTAGCGGGGGGAGAGACCCAGTACTTC. This chain uses TRBV7-8 with TRBJ2-5; TRBD2 aligns across 15 bases. V was pared by 3 bases and J by 4 bases, with 3 bases of the junction left unmatched. The CDR3 sequence is 16 residues long. The V gene's germline CDR1 is SGHVS and CDR2 FQNEAQ.

V gene TRBV5-4 combines with J gene TRBJ2-5, with D possibly being TRBD2 (5 bases). V lost 0 bases to trimming and J lost 2 bases, with 11 bases between them. The CDR3 sequence is 15 residues long. The germline CDR1 and CDR2 sequences are SGHNT and YYREEE (reference sequence). The CDR3 region is CASSLEGASQETQYF. In nucleotides, the CDR3 is TGTGCCAGCAGCTTGGAGGGAGCATCGCAAGAGACCCAGTACTTC.

CDR3 nucleotide sequence: TGTGCCAGCAGCTCGGTAGGGCAGGGTATCTACGAGCAGTACTTC. It specifies CASSSVGQGIYEQYF. This chain links TRBV11-2 with TRBJ2-7, with D possibly TRBD1 on 5 matching bases. The CDR3 extends over 15 amino acids. V lost 4 bases and J 3 bases, leaving 16 bases between the germline ends. Germline lookup yields CDR1 SGHAT and CDR2 FQNNGV.

The V call is TRBV6-5, the J call TRBJ2-7, with D possibly matching TRBD2 (6 bases). V dropped 6 bases and J dropped 5 bases, with 20 bases sitting between them. CDR1 and CDR2 from the germline V gene are MNHEY and SVGAGI. The CDR3 is 15 amino acids. CDR3 amino acids: CASRPLPGDIDEQYF. In nucleotides, the CDR3 is TGTGCCAGCAGACCTCTCCCGGGAGACATCGACGAGCAGTACTTC.